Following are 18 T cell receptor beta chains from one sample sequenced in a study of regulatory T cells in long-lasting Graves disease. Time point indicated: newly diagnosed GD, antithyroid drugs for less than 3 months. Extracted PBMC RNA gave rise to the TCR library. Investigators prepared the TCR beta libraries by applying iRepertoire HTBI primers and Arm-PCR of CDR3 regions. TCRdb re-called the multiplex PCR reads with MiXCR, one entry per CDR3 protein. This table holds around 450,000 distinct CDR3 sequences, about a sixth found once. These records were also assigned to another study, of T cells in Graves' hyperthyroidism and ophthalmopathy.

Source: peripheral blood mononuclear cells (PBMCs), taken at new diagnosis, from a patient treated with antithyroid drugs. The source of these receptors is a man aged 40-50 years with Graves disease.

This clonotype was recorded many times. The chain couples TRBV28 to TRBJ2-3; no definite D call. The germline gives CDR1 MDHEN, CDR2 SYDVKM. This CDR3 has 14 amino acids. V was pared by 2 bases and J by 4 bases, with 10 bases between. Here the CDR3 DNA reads TGTGCCAGCAGTTTAATGGCTACTTCAGATACGCAGTATTTT. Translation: CASSLMATSDTQYF.

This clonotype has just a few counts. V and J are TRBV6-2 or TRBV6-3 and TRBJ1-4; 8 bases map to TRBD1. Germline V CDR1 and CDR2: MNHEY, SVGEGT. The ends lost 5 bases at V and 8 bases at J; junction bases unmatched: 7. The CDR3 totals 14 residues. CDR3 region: CASSGRGLEEKLFF. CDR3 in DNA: TGTGCCAGCAGTGGCAGGGGGCTTGAAGAAAAACTGTTTTTT.

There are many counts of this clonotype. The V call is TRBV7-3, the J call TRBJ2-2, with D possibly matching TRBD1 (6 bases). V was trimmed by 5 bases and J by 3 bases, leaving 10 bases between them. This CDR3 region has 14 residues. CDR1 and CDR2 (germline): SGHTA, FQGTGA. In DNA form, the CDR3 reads TGTGCCAGCAGCCGGAACAGGGACACCGGGGAGCTGTTTTTT. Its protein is CASSRNRDTGELFF.

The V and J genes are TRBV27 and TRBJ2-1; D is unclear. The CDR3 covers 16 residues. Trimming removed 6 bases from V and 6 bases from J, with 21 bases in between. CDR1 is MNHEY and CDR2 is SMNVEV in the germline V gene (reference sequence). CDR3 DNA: TGTGCCAGCAGCCCCTCTACCAGCAGGAGAGGCAATGAGCAGTTCTTC. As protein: CASSPSTSRRGNEQFF.

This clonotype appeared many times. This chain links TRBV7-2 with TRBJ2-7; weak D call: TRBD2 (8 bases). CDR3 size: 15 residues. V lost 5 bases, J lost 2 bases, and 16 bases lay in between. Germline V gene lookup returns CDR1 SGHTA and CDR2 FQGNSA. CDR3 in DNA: TGTGCCAGCAGCAAGGGGGCTAGCGGGCCCTACGAGCAGTACTTC. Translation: CASSKGASGPYEQYF.

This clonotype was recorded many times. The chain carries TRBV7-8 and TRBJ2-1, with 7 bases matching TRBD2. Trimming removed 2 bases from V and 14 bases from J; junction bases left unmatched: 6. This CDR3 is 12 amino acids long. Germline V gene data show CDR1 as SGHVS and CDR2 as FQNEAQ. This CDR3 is CASSLTTSPKFF. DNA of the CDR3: TGTGCCAGCAGCTTAACGACTAGCCCAAAGTTCTTC.

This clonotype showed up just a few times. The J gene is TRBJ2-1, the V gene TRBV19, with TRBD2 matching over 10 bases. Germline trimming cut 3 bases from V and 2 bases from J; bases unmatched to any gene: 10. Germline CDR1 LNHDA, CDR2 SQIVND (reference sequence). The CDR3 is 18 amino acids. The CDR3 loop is CASSIFLAGARPYNEQFF. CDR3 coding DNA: TGTGCCAGTAGTATTTTCCTAGCGGGAGCCCGCCCCTACAATGAGCAGTTCTTC.

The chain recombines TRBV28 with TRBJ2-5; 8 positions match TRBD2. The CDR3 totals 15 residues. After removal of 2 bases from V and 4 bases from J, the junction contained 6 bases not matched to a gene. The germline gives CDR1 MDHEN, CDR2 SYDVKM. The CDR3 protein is CASSLEPAGVETQYF. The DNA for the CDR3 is TGTGCCAGCAGTTTAGAACCAGCGGGAGTAGAGACCCAGTACTTC.

The CDR3 loop is CASSQELAGEEQFF. CDR3 bases: TGTGCCAGCAGCCAAGAGCTAGCGGGAGAGGAGCAGTTCTTC. The rearrangement joins TRBV4-2 to TRBJ2-1; 10 positions agree with TRBD2. The V gene's germline CDR1 is LGHNA and CDR2 YNFKEQ. This CDR3 has 14 residues. Germline trimming cut 0 bases from V and 10 bases from J; bases unmatched to any gene: 3.

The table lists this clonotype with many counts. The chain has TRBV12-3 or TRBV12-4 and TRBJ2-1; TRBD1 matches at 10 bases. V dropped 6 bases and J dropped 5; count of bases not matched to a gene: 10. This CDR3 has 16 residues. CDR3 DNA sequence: TGTGCCAGCAGACCTGGGACAGGGGACCGGAACAATGAGCAGTTCTTC. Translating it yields CASRPGTGDRNNEQFF.

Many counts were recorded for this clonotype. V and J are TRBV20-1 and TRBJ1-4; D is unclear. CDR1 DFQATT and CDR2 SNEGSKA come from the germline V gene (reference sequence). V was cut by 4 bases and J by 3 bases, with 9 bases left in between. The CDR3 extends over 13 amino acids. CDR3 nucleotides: TGCAGTGCTAAGAGGAGGGCTAATGAAAAACTGTTTTTT. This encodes CSAKRRANEKLFF.

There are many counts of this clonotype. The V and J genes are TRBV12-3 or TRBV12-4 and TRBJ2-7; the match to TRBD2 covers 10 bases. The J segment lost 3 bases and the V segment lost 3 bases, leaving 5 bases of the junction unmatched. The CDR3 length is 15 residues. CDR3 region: CASSFASGSGYEQYF. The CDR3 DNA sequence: TGTGCCAGCAGTTTTGCTAGCGGGAGCGGCTACGAGCAGTACTTC.

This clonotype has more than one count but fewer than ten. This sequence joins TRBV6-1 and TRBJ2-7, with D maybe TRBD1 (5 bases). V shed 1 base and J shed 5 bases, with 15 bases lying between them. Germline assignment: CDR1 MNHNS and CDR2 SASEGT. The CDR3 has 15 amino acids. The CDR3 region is CASSEVLGRRDEQYF. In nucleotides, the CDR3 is TGTGCCAGCAGTGAAGTTCTGGGGCGTCGGGACGAGCAGTACTTC.

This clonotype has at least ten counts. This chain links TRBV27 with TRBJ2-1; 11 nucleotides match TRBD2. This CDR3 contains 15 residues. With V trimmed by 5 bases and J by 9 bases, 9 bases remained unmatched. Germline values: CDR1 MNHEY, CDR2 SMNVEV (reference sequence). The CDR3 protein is CASSLTSGTGREQFF. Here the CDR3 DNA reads TGTGCCAGCAGTCTGACTAGCGGGACAGGTCGTGAGCAGTTCTTC.

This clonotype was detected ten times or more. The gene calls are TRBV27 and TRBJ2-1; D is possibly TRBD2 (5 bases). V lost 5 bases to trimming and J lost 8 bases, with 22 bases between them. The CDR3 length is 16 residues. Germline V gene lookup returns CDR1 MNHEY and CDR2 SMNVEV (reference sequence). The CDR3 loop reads CASSQIPIPGYDEQFF. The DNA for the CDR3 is TGTGCCAGCAGTCAAATCCCGATACCGGGGTACGATGAGCAGTTCTTC.

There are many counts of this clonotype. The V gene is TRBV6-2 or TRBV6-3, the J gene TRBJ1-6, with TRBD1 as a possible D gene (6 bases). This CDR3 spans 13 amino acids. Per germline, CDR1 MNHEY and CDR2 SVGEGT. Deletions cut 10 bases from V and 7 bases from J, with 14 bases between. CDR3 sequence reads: CATKITGNSPLHF. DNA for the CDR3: TGTGCCACCAAGATTACAGGGAATTCACCCCTCCACTTT.

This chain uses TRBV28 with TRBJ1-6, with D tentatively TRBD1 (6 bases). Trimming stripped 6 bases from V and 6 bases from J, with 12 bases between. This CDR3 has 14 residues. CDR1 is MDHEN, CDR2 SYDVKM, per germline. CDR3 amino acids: CASRPTGSNSPLHF. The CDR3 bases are TGTGCCAGCAGACCAACAGGGAGTAATTCACCCCTCCACTTT.

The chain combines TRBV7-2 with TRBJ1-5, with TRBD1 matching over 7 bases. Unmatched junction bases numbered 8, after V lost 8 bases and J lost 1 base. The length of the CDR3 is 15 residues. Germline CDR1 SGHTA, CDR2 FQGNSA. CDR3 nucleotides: TGTGCCAGCGGATCAGACAGGGCGAGCAATCAGCCCCAGCATTTT. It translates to CASGSDRASNQPQHF.